A selection of T cell receptor beta chains follows, all from one sample in a study of cytomegalovirus exposure and HLA in healthy donors. Produced via immunoSEQ multiplex PCR; TCRdb's table is partial and in-frame only. The sample lists around 120,000 clones; roughly 15% were seen once. Material: PBMCs. The receptors stem from a woman aged 18-29 years in good health and CMV-seronegative. CDR3s include the opening cysteine and the closing phenylalanine or tryptophan. The D gene is left open where the match is weak. Expanded clones are given a class, and other clones once, few, many or no size at all.

J | V | D | size | DNA | CDR3
TRBJ1-5 | TRBV19 | TRBD1 | few | TGTGCCAGTAGTATGCAGAACAGGGGAAGCAATCAGCCCCAGCATTTT | CASSMQNRGSNQPQHF
TRBJ2-2 | TRBV19 | NA | few | TGTGCCAGCAATCTGGAGTATCCCGGGGAGCTGTTTTTT | CASNLEYPGELFF
TRBJ2-1 | TRBV9 | TRBD2 | few | TGTGCCAGCAGCGTAGTGGGGACTAGCGGGACTTCCTACAATGAGCAGTTCTTC | CASSVVGTSGTSYNEQFF
TRBJ2-2 | TRBV2 | NA | NA | TGTGCCAGCACCTTGGCTCCTAACACCGGGGAGCTGTTTTTT | CASTLAPNTGELFF
TRBJ2-1 | TRBV21-1 | NA | few | TGTGCCAGCAGCCGATTCCGGGAATCGTGCAATGAGCAGTTCTTC | CASSRFRESCNEQFF
TRBJ1-1 | TRBV7-2 | NA | NA | TGTGCCAGCAGCCAAAGGGGGTTGGACACTGAAGCTTTCTTT | CASSQRGLDTEAFF
TRBJ2-4 | TRBV6-1 | NA | few | TGTGCCAGCAGAGTTGACAGAGCCAAAAACATTCAGTACTTC | CASRVDRAKNIQYF
TRBJ1-1 | TRBV5-6 | TRBD1 | few | TGTGCCAGCAGCAACAGGGGGCTGAACACTGAAGCTTTCTTT | CASSNRGLNTEAFF
TRBJ2-2 | TRBV7-3 | TRBD2 | few | TGTGCCAGCAGCCCGCGGGGGGCGGACACCGGGGAGCTGTTTTTT | CASSPRGADTGELFF
TRBJ2-3 | TRBV6-6 | NA | NA | TGTGCCAGCAGTTACTCCAGGGGCCCGGGCACAGATACGCAGTATTTT | CASSYSRGPGTDTQYF
TRBJ2-1 | TRBV5-1 | NA | NA | TGCGCCAGCAGCTTGGTGTCAGGGGCGGTCGATGAGCAGTTCTTC | CASSLVSGAVDEQFF
TRBJ1-3 | TRBV28 | NA | few | TGTGCCAGCAGGTATTCTATCTCTGGAAACACCATATATTTT | CASRYSISGNTIYF
TRBJ2-7 | TRBV25-1 | NA | NA | TGTGCCAGAAGTGTAAAACTTGGGGCCGAGCAGTACTTC | CARSVKLGAEQYF
TRBJ2-7 | TRBV5-1 | TRBD1 | NA | TGCGCCAGCAGCTTGATGCAGGGGGCGCGCTACGAGCAGTACTTC | CASSLMQGARYEQYF
TRBJ1-4 | TRBV6-6 | NA | NA | TGTGCCAGCAGTTATTACAGGGACGGCAATGAAAAACTGTTTTTT | CASSYYRDGNEKLFF
TRBJ2-2 | TRBV7-9 | TRBD1 | NA | TGTGCCAGCCCCCGGGACAGGGAGTTGGGGTCCGGGGAGCTGTTTTTT | CASPRDRELGSGELFF
TRBJ2-1 | TRBV2 | TRBD2 | few | TGTGCCAGCAGTGAGGGGGACTACAAATACAATGAGCAGTTCTTC | CASSEGDYKYNEQFF
TRBJ1-5 | TRBV4-2 | NA | few | TGTGCCAGCAGCACCCTCTGGGGGGATAATCAGCCCCAGCATTTT | CASSTLWGDNQPQHF
TRBJ1-6 | TRBV2 | NA | few | TGTGCCAGCAGTGAACGGGGTTATAATTCACCCCTCCACTTT | CASSERGYNSPLHF
TRBJ2-6 | TRBV25-1 | NA | NA | TGTGCCAGCAGTGGGGGGGATGGGGCCAACGTCCTGACTTTC | CASSGGDGANVLTF
TRBJ1-2 | TRBV29-1 | NA | few | TGCACCTTCTCGTATGGCTACACCTTC | CTFSYGYTF
TRBJ2-3 | TRBV2 | TRBD2 | few | TGTGCCAGCAGTGAAACGGGGGGGGTAGATACGCAGTATTTT | CASSETGGVDTQYF
TRBJ2-2 | TRBV5-4 | NA | NA | TGTGCCAGCAGCTTGGCGACAGCCTTTACCGGGGAGCTGTTTTTT | CASSLATAFTGELFF
TRBJ2-3 | TRBV6-4 | TRBD2 | NA | TGTGCCAGCAGTGCGACCGGGGGGGGCTCAGATACGCAGTATTTT | CASSATGGGSDTQYF
TRBJ1-3 | TRBV6-6 | TRBD1 | few | TGTGCCAGCAGCCCGACAGGGGGCCGGAACACCATATATTTT | CASSPTGGRNTIYF
TRBJ1-2 | TRBV27 | TRBD1 | NA | TGTGCCAGCACTATGACAGGGGGCCACTATGGCTACACCTTC | CASTMTGGHYGYTF
TRBJ1-4 | TRBV28 | NA | NA | TGTGCCAGCAGTTTATCAGGGTTCGGCACTAATGAAAAACTGTTTTTT | CASSLSGFGTNEKLFF
TRBJ2-5 | TRBV9 | NA | few | TGTGCCAGCAACAACGGAGGAGGCCAAGAGACCCAGTACTTC | CASNNGGGQETQYF
TRBJ1-3 | TRBV5-6 | TRBD1 | NA | TGTGCCAGCAGTCCTACAGGGGGCACTGGAAACACCATATATTTT | CASSPTGGTGNTIYF
TRBJ1-1 | TRBV28 | NA | NA | TGTGCCAGCACCCTAGGGAACAGGGTAAGGTCTGAAGCTTTCTTT | CASTLGNRVRSEAFF
TRBJ2-7 | TRBV7-3 | TRBD2 | NA | TGTGCCAGCAGCTGGGGAGGGGTAGGCGACGAGCAGTACTTC | CASSWGGVGDEQYF
TRBJ2-5 | TRBV10-3 | TRBD1 | NA | TGTGCCATCAGGGGACAGGGATCTAGGGAAACCCAGTACTTC | CAIRGQGSRETQYF
TRBJ2-3 | TRBV5-1 | TRBD2 | few | TGCGCCAGCAGCAGAGAACTAGCGGGACGGAAGAATACGCAGTATTTT | CASSRELAGRKNTQYF
TRBJ2-1 | TRBV11-2 | NA | NA | TGTGCCAGCAGCCCCCTAACGGGGTACAATGAGCAGTTCTTC | CASSPLTGYNEQFF
TRBJ2-3 | TRBV5-6 | TRBD2 | few | TGTGCCAGCAGCTTGGCACTAGCGCGCACAGATACGCAGTATTTT | CASSLALARTDTQYF
TRBJ2-3 | TRBV6-1 | NA | NA | TGTGCCAGCAGTGAAGGGCTCGCGGGTCGTACGCAGTATTTT | CASSEGLAGRTQYF
TRBJ2-5 | TRBV30 | NA | few | TGTGCCTGGAGTGTACGGCTAGCGGAGACCCAGTACTTC | CAWSVRLAETQYF
TRBJ1-4 | TRBV4-1 | NA | few | TGCGCCAGCAGCCAAGTGGGAGAGATTGAAAAACTGTTTTTT | CASSQVGEIEKLFF
TRBJ2-3 | TRBV5-6 | NA | few | TGTGCCAGCTCTTCAACCTACACAGATACGCAGTATTTT | CASSSTYTDTQYF
TRBJ2-1 | TRBV2 | TRBD1 | few | TGTGCCAGCAGTGAAAGGGGACAGGGTTTCAATGAGCAGTTCTTC | CASSERGQGFNEQFF
TRBJ2-2 | TRBV7-9 | TRBD1 | few | TGTGCCAGCAGCACCCCGGGACAGGAATACACCGGGGAGCTGTTTTTT | CASSTPGQEYTGELFF
TRBJ1-1 | TRBV7-6 | NA | NA | TGTGCCAGCAGCTTAGTCCCCAGACTGTTGAACACTGAAGCTTTCTTT | CASSLVPRLLNTEAFF
TRBJ1-4 | TRBV6-6 | NA | many | TGTGCCAGCAGTTACTCGGGCTGGAAACTGTTTTTT | CASSYSGWKLFF
TRBJ1-1 | TRBV5-6 | NA | NA | TGTGCCAGCAGCTGGAGGGGAAACACTGAAGCTTTCTTT | CASSWRGNTEAFF
TRBJ2-3 | TRBV5-1 | TRBD2 | few | TGCGCCAGCACCGGCTCGGGACTAGCGACAGATACGCAGTATTTT | CASTGSGLATDTQYF
TRBJ1-1 | TRBV10-2 | NA | few | TGCGCCAGCAGTCAGGGGCGAAGGGCTTTCTTT | CASSQGRRAFF
TRBJ2-7 | TRBV9 | TRBD2 | NA | TGTGCCAGCAGCGCTAGCGGGGGGGCCTATCAGTACGAGCAGTACTTC | CASSASGGAYQYEQYF
TRBJ2-7 | TRBV6-1 | NA | few | TGTGCCAGCGAGGGCACACCCTACGAGCAGTACTTC | CASEGTPYEQYF